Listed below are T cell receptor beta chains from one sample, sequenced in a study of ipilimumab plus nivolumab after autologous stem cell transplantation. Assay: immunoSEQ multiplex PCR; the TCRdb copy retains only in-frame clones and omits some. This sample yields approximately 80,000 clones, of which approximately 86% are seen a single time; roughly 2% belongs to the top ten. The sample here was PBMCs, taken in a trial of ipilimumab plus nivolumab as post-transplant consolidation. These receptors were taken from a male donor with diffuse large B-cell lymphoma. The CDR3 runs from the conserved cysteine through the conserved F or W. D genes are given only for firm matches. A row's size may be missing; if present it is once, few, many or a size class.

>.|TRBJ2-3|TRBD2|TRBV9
TGTGCCAGCAGCATCACTAGCGGGGCCACAGATACGCAGTATTTT
CASSITSGATDTQYF
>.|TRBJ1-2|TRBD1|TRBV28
TGTGCCAGCAGGACAGGGGAGACAGTGGGTGGCTACACCTTC
CASRTGETVGGYTF
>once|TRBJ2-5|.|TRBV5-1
TGCGCCAGCAGCCCAGGGGGGGGCTCTCAAGAGACCCAGTACTTC
CASSPGGGSQETQYF
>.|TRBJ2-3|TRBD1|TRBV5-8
TGTGCCAGCAGCTTACCGCCGGGACAGGGGAGTTTTTGGGATACGCAGTATTTT
CASSLPPGQGSFWDTQYF
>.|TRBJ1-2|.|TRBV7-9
TGTGCCAGCAGCCAAGGAGACAGGTACTATGGCTACACCTTC
CASSQGDRYYGYTF
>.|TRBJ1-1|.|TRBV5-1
TGCGCCAGCAGCCCCGGGGATGGGGGAGGTGAAGCTTTCTTT
CASSPGDGGGEAFF
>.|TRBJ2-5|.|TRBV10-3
TGTGCCATCAGCGAGGGGGGCTTAGTGGACTATGAGACCCAGTACTTC
CAISEGGLVDYETQYF
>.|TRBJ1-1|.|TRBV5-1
TGCGCCACACGCCCAGACAGAGATCACCCTGAAGCTTTCTTT
CATRPDRDHPEAFF
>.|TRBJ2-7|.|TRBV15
TGTGCCACCAGCCCTCCAGGGACGGCGAGCTCCTACGAGCAGTACTTC
CATSPPGTASSYEQYF
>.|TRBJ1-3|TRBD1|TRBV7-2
TGTGCCAGCAGCTACCGGGACAGAAGAAACACCATATATTTT
CASSYRDRRNTIYF
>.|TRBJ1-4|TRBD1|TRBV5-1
TGCGCCAGCAGCGCGGGACAGGGTTTTGCAAAACTGTTTTTT
CASSAGQGFAKLFF
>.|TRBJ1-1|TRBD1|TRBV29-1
TGCAGCGTTACCGGGACAGGGAGTGAAGCTTTCTTT
CSVTGTGSEAFF
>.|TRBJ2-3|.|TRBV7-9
TGTGCCAGCAGCTTAACGGACCTCCATGCGCAGTATTTT
CASSLTDLHAQYF
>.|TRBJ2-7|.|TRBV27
TGTGCCAGCAGCCGAGCCCGGGGGGCTCCCTCCTACGAGCAGTACTTC
CASSRARGAPSYEQYF
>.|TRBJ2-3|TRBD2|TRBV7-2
TGTGCCAGCAGCTTAGCGTGGCTAGCGGGGGCCTACACAGATACGCAGTATTTT
CASSLAWLAGAYTDTQYF
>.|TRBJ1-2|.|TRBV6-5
TGTGCCAGCAGTTACAGGGAACGCTACACCTTC
CASSYRERYTF
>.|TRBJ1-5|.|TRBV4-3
TGCGCCAGCAGCCATGGGCAACCCAATCAGCCCCAGCATTTT
CASSHGQPNQPQHF
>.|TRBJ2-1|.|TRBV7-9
TGTGCCAGCAGCTTAAATTCCTACAATGAGCAGTTCTTC
CASSLNSYNEQFF
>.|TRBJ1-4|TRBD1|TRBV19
TGTGCCAGTAGAGCTCCGGGACAGGGGAGGGAAAAACTGTTTTTT
CASRAPGQGREKLFF
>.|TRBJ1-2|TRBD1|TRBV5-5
TGTGCCAGCAGCTTGCCTCCTGGGACAGGGGGGGTCTATGGCTACACCTTC
CASSLPPGTGGVYGYTF
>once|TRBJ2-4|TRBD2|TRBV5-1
TGCGCCAGCAGCCCTGAAGCGGGGGGGCCCGAAAACATTCAGTACTTC
CASSPEAGGPENIQYF
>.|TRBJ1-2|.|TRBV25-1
TGTGCCAGCAGTGAATCCGCAGGGCGCTACTATGGCTACACCTTC
CASSESAGRYYGYTF
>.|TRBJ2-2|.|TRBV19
TGTGCCAGTAGTGGGACAAGGAACGGGGAGCTGTTTTTT
CASSGTRNGELFF
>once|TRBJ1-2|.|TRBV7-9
TGTGCCAGCAGCCTGGTCGGGACAAAGATAGATGGCTACACCTTC
CASSLVGTKIDGYTF
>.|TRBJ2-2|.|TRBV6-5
TGTGCCAGCAGTTACACACAGTTGGCCGGGGAGCTGTTTTTT
CASSYTQLAGELFF
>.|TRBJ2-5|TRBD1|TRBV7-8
TGTGCCAGCAGCTTAAGTGTTGTAATAGGGGGCAGGGAGACCCAGTACTTC
CASSLSVVIGGRETQYF
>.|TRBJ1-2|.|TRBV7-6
TGTGCCAGCAGCTTAGCCCCCGCTGGGGAGGACTATGGCTACACCTTC
CASSLAPAGEDYGYTF
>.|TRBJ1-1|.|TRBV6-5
TGTGCCAGCAGTAGATCGGACGGGACCGTGACTGAAGCTTTCTTT
CASSRSDGTVTEAFF
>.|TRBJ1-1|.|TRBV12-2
TGTGCAAGTAACAGGGGGAAGAACACTGAAGCTTTCTTT
CASNRGKNTEAFF
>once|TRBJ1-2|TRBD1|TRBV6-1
TGTGCCAGCACCAGGACAGGGGCCGGCTACACCTTC
CASTRTGAGYTF
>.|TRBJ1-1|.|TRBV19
TGTGCCAGTAGTATGGGCCATGGAGCTAACACTGAAGCTTTCTTT
CASSMGHGANTEAFF
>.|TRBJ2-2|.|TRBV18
TGTGCCAGCTCAGCAGTGACCGGGGAGCTGTTTTTT
CASSAVTGELFF
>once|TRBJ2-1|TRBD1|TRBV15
TGTGCCACCGGGACAGGGATACTCAATGAGCAGTTCTTC
CATGTGILNEQFF
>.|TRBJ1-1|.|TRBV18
TGTGCCAGCTCACCCGGGCAGTCTAACACTGAAGCTTTCTTT
CASSPGQSNTEAFF
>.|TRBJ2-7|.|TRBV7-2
TGTGCCAGCAGCTTTGGCGGGGCACTAAGCTCCTACGAGCAGTACTTC
CASSFGGALSSYEQYF
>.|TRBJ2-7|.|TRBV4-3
TGCGCCAGCAGCCAAGATCAGGGGGGGTTTGACGAGCAGTACTTC
CASSQDQGGFDEQYF
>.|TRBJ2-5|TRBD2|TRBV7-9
TGTGCCAGCAGCTTAGCCCCCTCGGGGCGGGGGGGCCGGGAGACCCAGTACTTC
CASSLAPSGRGGRETQYF